Sequencing of this TCR beta chain was carried out in a study of T-cell memory formation after mild COVID-19. Study outcomes and limitations: CM and EM subsets held most contracting CD4+ clones; EMRA held CD8+ ones. Clones contracting day 15 to 85 were balanced CD4/CD8; later expanders leaned CD4+.

TCR alpha and TCR beta cDNA libraries carrying sample barcodes and UMIs came from 5'RACE with constant-segment primers. TCRdb ran MiXCR on the 5' RACE reads and lists one entry per CDR3 protein. Of fewer than 500,000 distinct CDR3 sequences listed, roughly 25% were seen once; the top ten hold approximately 12%. This CDR3 comprises 14 residues. V lost 5 bases to trimming and J lost 10 bases, with 20 bases between them. A few counts support this clonotype. Its matching antigen is unknown. The sequencing sample was made of PBMCs or a T cell subset sorted from them (not recorded which). V is TRBV12-3 or TRBV12-4 and J is TRBJ1-1, with D possibly TRBD1 on 5 matching bases. The origin of this receptor is an adult woman who had mild COVID-19 (a few samples of this study predate the infection). Cell type and time point are not known. The CDR3 bases are TGTGCCAGCAGTACCACCGGGACCTCGTACGGAGCTTTCTTT. Amino acid sequence: CASSTTGTSYGAFF.